The 25 T cell receptor beta chains presented below share a single source sample, sequenced in a study of regulatory T cells in long-lasting Graves disease. Specified time point: newly diagnosed GD, antithyroid drugs for less than 3 months. Isolated PBMC RNA provided the starting material for the TCR library. Library construction for TCR beta used iRepertoire HTBI primers and Arm-PCR of CDR3 regions. From the multiplex PCR reads, TCRdb called clonotypes with MiXCR, one entry per CDR3 protein. The table records fewer than 500,000 distinct CDR3 sequences, roughly 16% of them present only once. The same sample was also used in a study of T cells in Graves' hyperthyroidism and ophthalmopathy.

The sample was peripheral blood mononuclear cells (PBMCs), taken at new diagnosis, from a patient treated with antithyroid drugs. The receptors were sampled from a man aged 40-55 years with Graves disease.

This clonotype has ten or more counts. The CDR3 sequence is CASSQGGRNTEAFF. Written as DNA, the CDR3 is TGTGCCAGCAGCCAGGGGGGGCGAAACACTGAAGCTTTCTTT. The genes are TRBV11-1 and TRBJ1-1, with 7 bases that match TRBD1. The CDR3 covers 14 residues. CDR1 is SGHAT and CDR2 is FQDESV in the germline V gene (reference sequence). Losses at the gene ends were 5 bases for V and 2 bases for J; bases not matched to a gene: 5. The whole variable domain, filled in from reference TRBV11-1 and TRBJ1-1, reads EAEVAQSPRYKITEKSQAVAFWCDPISGHATLYWYRQILGQGPELLVQFQDESVVDDSQLPKDRFSAERLKGVDSTLKIQPAELGDSAMYLCASSQGGRNTEAFFGQGTRLTVV.

Regarding this clonotype: Being one base from a much bigger clone, this may be a read error. The CDR3 ends on some other residue instead of the conserved phenylalanine or tryptophan, so this is likely a read error. The chain joins TRBV6-2 or TRBV6-3 to TRBJ1-2; 7 bases fit TRBD1. The CDR3 is 11 residues long. Germline assignment: CDR1 MNHEY and CDR2 SVGEGT. The V segment lost 6 bases and the J segment 9 bases; nucleotides outside the gene matches: 4. The CDR3 spells CASSLGGSYTL. The DNA for the CDR3 is TGTGCCAGCAGCTTAGGGGGCAGCTACACCCTC.

The chain couples TRBV28 to TRBJ1-3, with 8 positions matching TRBD1. The trim removed 7 bases at V and 0 bases at J, leaving 5 bases unmatched. CDR1 is MDHEN and CDR2 is SYDVKM in the germline V gene. This CDR3 has 15 amino acids. The CDR3 protein is CASTATGDSGNTIYF. The CDR3 DNA is TGTGCCAGCACCGCGACAGGGGACTCTGGAAACACCATATATTTT.

The sample holds one count of this clonotype. The chain joins TRBV2 to TRBJ2-7; 7 nucleotides align to TRBD1. The CDR3 extends over 13 amino acids. CDR1 SNHLY and CDR2 FYNNEI come from the germline V gene. V lost 7 bases and J lost 4; bases outside the gene matches: 7. CDR3 nucleotide sequence: TGTGCCAGCACCATGGACAGGAGGTACGAGCAGTACTTC. Translated, it gives CASTMDRRYEQYF.

This clonotype was observed at least ten times. One junction end does not reproduce the germline sequence, and a read error may be involved. J is TRBJ2-3 and V is TRBV5-1; maybe TRBD2 (5 bases). This CDR3 contains 14 residues. CDR1 is SGHRS and CDR2 is YFSETQ in the germline V gene. The CDR3 sequence is CASSLSSGTDTQYF. In nucleotides, the CDR3 is TGTGCCAGCAGCTTAAGTAGCGGCACAGATACGCAGTATTTT.

This clonotype came up many times. This chain uses TRBV20-1 with TRBJ1-1, with D possibly being TRBD1 (5 bases). V lost 2 bases and J lost 0, with 7 bases in between. In germline, CDR1 is DFQATT, CDR2 SNEGSKA (reference sequence). The CDR3 is made up of 13 amino acids. The CDR3 DNA reads TGCAGTGCTAGAAGACAGTTGAACACTGAAGCTTTCTTT. Translating it yields CSARRQLNTEAFF.

At least ten counts were recorded for this clonotype. This sequence joins TRBV7-3 and TRBJ2-1; D is possibly TRBD1 or TRBD2 (5 bases each). Germline V lookup: CDR1 SGHTA, CDR2 FQGTGA. V lost 3 bases and J 7 bases, leaving 10 bases between the germline ends. This CDR3 has 13 amino acids. CDR3 sequence: CASSFDWGNEQFF. CDR3 in DNA: TGTGCCAGCAGCTTCGACTGGGGGAATGAGCAGTTCTTC.

This clonotype was seen many times. V and J are TRBV5-1 and TRBJ1-5; TRBD1 aligns across 7 bases. CDR1 is SGHRS and CDR2 is YFSETQ in the germline V gene. V gave up 4 bases and J gave up 5 bases; unmatched junction bases: 3. This CDR3 has 13 residues. CDR3 DNA: TGCGCCAGCAGCCGGGACAGTTATCAGCCCCAGCATTTT. This encodes CASSRDSYQPQHF.

The J gene is TRBJ2-7, the V gene TRBV28; no clear D. Germline V gene sequence: CDR1 MDHEN, CDR2 SYDVKM. V was shortened by 1 base and J by 3 bases, with 19 bases between the two germline ends. The CDR3 is 17 amino acids. The DNA for the CDR3 is TGTGCCAGCAGTTTATTTTCCCGGCCTATATCGGTCTACGAGCAGTACTTC. It translates to CASSLFSRPISVYEQYF.

The sample holds many counts of this clonotype. The rearrangement links TRBV6-2 or TRBV6-3 to TRBJ2-1; 10 bases are shared with TRBD2. The germline V gene encodes CDR1 MNHEY and CDR2 SVGEGT. CDR3 size: 16 residues. Trimming took 4 bases from V and 7 from J; bases not matched to a gene: 10. Here the CDR3 reads CASSSYKREGRNEQFF. The CDR3 DNA reads TGTGCCAGCAGTTCCTACAAGCGGGAGGGCCGGAATGAGCAGTTCTTC.

V is TRBV19 and J is TRBJ2-3; 14 bases map to TRBD2. The germline CDR1 and CDR2 sequences are LNHDA and SQIVND (reference sequence). V shed 3 bases and J 0 bases; nucleotides not matched to a gene: 8. The CDR3 is made up of 19 amino acids. The CDR3 protein is CASSISGTSGRASTDTQYF. In DNA form, the CDR3 reads TGTGCCAGTAGTATTAGCGGGACTAGCGGGAGAGCTAGCACAGATACGCAGTATTTT.

This clonotype showed up many times. The chain links TRBV10-3 to TRBJ2-3, with D possibly matching TRBD2 (6 bases). V shed 4 bases and J shed 1 base, with 6 bases lying between them. Germline V lookup: CDR1 ENHRY, CDR2 SYGVKD. The CDR3 has 13 amino acids. DNA for the CDR3: TGTGCCATCAGTGGCGGGGGCACAGATACGCAGTATTTT. Translation: CAISGGGTDTQYF.

The chain couples TRBV20-1 to TRBJ2-3, with TRBD2 identical over 12 bases. The J segment lost 2 bases and the V segment lost 0 bases, leaving 9 bases of the junction unmatched. CDR3 length: 18 amino acids. Germline values: CDR1 DFQATT, CDR2 SNEGSKA (reference sequence). Here the CDR3 DNA reads TGCAGTGCTAGAGAGTTACTAGCGGGAGGCTTAAACACAGATACGCAGTATTTT. It is translated as CSARELLAGGLNTDTQYF.

This clonotype has a count of ten or more. The gene calls are TRBV7-3 and TRBJ2-3, with D maybe TRBD2 (5 bases). Trimming removed 0 bases at V and 5 bases at J, with 12 bases between. CDR1 and CDR2 (germline): SGHTA, FQGTGA. CDR3 size: 15 residues. CDR3 nucleotide sequence: TGTGCCAGCAGCTTAACCAGCGGATGGCGAGATACGCAGTATTTT. Translating gives CASSLTSGWRDTQYF.

This clonotype was found many times. The chain combines TRBV5-5 with TRBJ1-5; 9 nucleotides align to TRBD1. J lost 1 base, V lost 4 bases, and 6 bases had no gene match. Per germline, CDR1 SGHKS and CDR2 YYEKEE (reference sequence). The CDR3 totals 16 residues. The CDR3: CASSLGQGGSNQPQHF. For the CDR3, the DNA is TGTGCCAGCAGCCTGGGACAGGGCGGGAGCAATCAGCCCCAGCATTTT.

This clonotype was counted ten times or more. The V and J genes are TRBV11-3 and TRBJ1-1; D is undetermined. The V gene lost 5 bases and the J gene lost 0 bases, with 13 bases spanning the gap. CDR1 and CDR2 (germline): SGHNT, YENEEA. The CDR3 totals 15 residues. CDR3 residues: CASSIGGSLNTEAFF. In DNA, the CDR3 is TGTGCCAGCAGCATTGGAGGGTCCCTGAACACTGAAGCTTTCTTT. Based on the CDR3 plus reference TRBV11-3 and TRBJ1-1, the full variable domain is EAGVVQSPRYKIIEKKQPVAFWCNPISGHNTLYWYLQNLGQGPELLIRYENEEAVDDSQLPKDRFSAERLKGVDSTLKIQPAELGDSAVYLCASSIGGSLNTEAFFGQGTRLTVV.

This clonotype was found many times. The rearrangement joins TRBV5-1 to TRBJ2-7; TRBD2 might be the D (5 bases). CDR1 and CDR2 (germline): SGHRS, YFSETQ. Deletions cut 2 bases from V and 5 bases from J, with 11 bases between. The CDR3 runs to 13 residues. Here the CDR3 DNA reads TGCGCCAGCAGCTTTGGAGGATCCCACGAGCAGTACTTC. Residues: CASSFGGSHEQYF.

This clonotype was seen a handful of times. The CDR3 here is CASRTEGETQYF. For the CDR3, the DNA is TGCGCCAGCAGGACAGAGGGTGAGACCCAGTACTTC. The chain couples TRBV5-1 to TRBJ2-5; D could derive from TRBD1 or TRBD2 (5 bases each). CDR1 and CDR2 from the germline V gene are SGHRS and YFSETQ. CDR3 size: 12 residues. Trimming took 5 bases from V and 5 from J, leaving 10 bases between them. Full variable domain (remainder filled in from reference TRBV5-1 and TRBJ2-5): KAGVTQTPRYLIKTRGQQVTLSCSPISGHRSVSWYQQTPGQGLQFLFEYFSETQRNKGNFPGRFSGRQFSNSRSEMNVSTLELGDSALYLCASRTEGETQYFGPGTRLLVL.

The V call is TRBV10-3, the J call TRBJ2-7, with 13 bases matching TRBD2. This CDR3 spans 15 amino acids. Per germline, CDR1 ENHRY and CDR2 SYGVKD. The V and J ends lost 4 bases and 6 bases, in that order; junction bases with no gene match: 6. The CDR3 nucleotides read TGTGCCATCAGTGGGGGGACTAGCGGGAAAGGCGAGCAGTACTTC. The encoded protein is CAISGGTSGKGEQYF.

This clonotype has ten or more counts. This chain links TRBV28 with TRBJ2-3; 8 bases match TRBD1. The CDR3 contains 14 residues. From germline, CDR1 is MDHEN and CDR2 SYDVKM. The J segment lost 6 bases and the V segment lost 5 bases, leaving 7 bases of the junction unmatched. As DNA, the CDR3 is TGTGCCAGCAGTCGACAGGGGCGCGGGGATACGCAGTATTTT. Translating gives CASSRQGRGDTQYF.

This clonotype was counted many times. The chain recombines TRBV28 with TRBJ2-3; 9 nucleotides agree with TRBD1. Per the germline V gene, CDR1 is MDHEN and CDR2 is SYDVKM. V dropped 4 bases and J dropped 2; count of bases not matched to a gene: 7. CDR3 length: 16 residues. The CDR3 nucleotides read TGTGCCAGCAGTTCCGGACAGGGGTGGGTCACAGATACGCAGTATTTT. This translates into CASSSGQGWVTDTQYF.

Concerning this clonotype itself: A much larger clone lies one base from this, so it may be a read error. This chain connects TRBV9 to TRBJ2-5; a possible D gene is TRBD2 (7 bases). The CDR3 is 15 amino acids. Germline CDR1 reads SGDLS; CDR2 reads YYNGEE. The CDR3: CTSSTRGGVLETQYF. CDR3 bases: TGTACCAGCAGCACAAGAGGGGGGGTTCTGGAGACCCAGTACTTC.

This clonotype has a count of ten or more. The chain employs TRBV28 and TRBJ1-2; 7 bases are a match to TRBD1. The CDR3 is made up of 14 amino acids. V shed 5 bases and J 5 bases; nucleotides not matched to a gene: 8. CDR1 MDHEN and CDR2 SYDVKM come from the germline V gene. CDR3 amino acids: CASSLNRGGYGYTF. The CDR3 DNA sequence: TGTGCCAGCAGTCTAAACAGGGGTGGGTATGGCTACACCTTC.

The chain links TRBV10-3 to TRBJ2-3; 8 nucleotides agree with TRBD2. J was trimmed by 5 bases and V by 6 bases; bases with no gene match: 10. This CDR3 has 15 residues. Germline V gene lookup returns CDR1 ENHRY and CDR2 SYGVKD. In DNA form, the CDR3 reads TGTGCCATCAGACGCGACGGGACTAGTGGAGATACGCAGTATTTT. This translates into CAIRRDGTSGDTQYF.

This clonotype was seen repeatedly, ten times or more. The rearrangement uses TRBV5-1 and TRBJ2-7; TRBD2 matches 8 bases. This CDR3 has 16 residues. J was trimmed by 0 bases and V by 2 bases; bases with no gene match: 7. Germline CDR1 reads SGHRS; CDR2 reads YFSETQ. The CDR3 protein is CASSFSGREVSYEQYF. The CDR3 nucleotides are TGCGCCAGCAGCTTTTCCGGGCGGGAGGTCTCCTACGAGCAGTACTTC.